This TCR beta chain came from a study of T cell responses to AZD1222 COVID-19 vaccine. The CDR3 has 11 amino acids. Germline loops: CDR1 KGHSH, CDR2 LQKENI. V was cut by 6 bases and J by 2 bases, with 5 bases left in between. Profiling relied on immunoSEQ multiplex PCR, and the TCRdb table lists in-frame clones only, not all of them. This table holds 140,000 to 150,000 clones, 92% found once. The sample here was peripheral blood, taken 28 days after the second AZD1222 dose. This clonotype originated in an adult who received the AZD1222 COVID-19 vaccine. The chain uses TRBV18 and TRBJ2-7; D call uncertain. CDR3 loop: CASSQTYEQYF. DNA for the CDR3: TGTGCCAGCTCCCAAACCTACGAGCAGTACTTC.